This TCR beta chain was sequenced during a study of blood T cells in healthy people across ages. As concerns this clonotype: Its antigen is still unknown.

Whole-study findings and limits: More naive CD4+ cells and higher diversity were found in long-lived than in aged donors.

The second PCR ran about 6 to 12 cycles with a sample-barcoded 5' primer and J-beta primers. TCRdb processed the 5' RACE reads anew with MiXCR; each CDR3 protein has one entry. The sample includes about 1,500,000 distinct CDR3 sequences, 25% to 30% seen only once; the top ten take 7.7%. This CDR3 region has 16 residues. The germline V and J ends were trimmed by 4 bases and 0 bases, with 16 bases remaining between them. Germline CDR1 is SGHKS and CDR2 is YYEKEE (reference sequence). The genes are TRBV5-5 and TRBJ1-1; D call uncertain. This clonotype was obtained from a woman aged 25 to 39 in good health. The sample was blood. This chain's CDR3 is CASSRALQSLNTEAFF. CDR3 in DNA: TGTGCCAGCAGCCGAGCCTTGCAATCGCTGAACACTGAAGCTTTCTTT.